This T cell receptor (beta chain) was observed in a study of vaccination effects on CD4 cells after COVID-19. The wider study: After vaccination, samples were taken early and late from a few convalescent patients. Study results and caveats: Pronounced clonal contraction occurred in clones induced by infection and by vaccine late after vaccination.

This clone occurred a few times. The target antigen is unknown. Here immunoSEQ multiplex PCR was the method, and the copy in TCRdb shows in-frame clones only, minus some. Here the sample spans around 15,000 clones, around three quarters being singletons. Sequencing was preceded by expansion of antigen-specific CD4+ T cells with viral peptide pools in the ViraFEST assay. Following 10 days of culture, CD4+ T cells were isolated. It was between March and December 2020 that the person had a SARS-CoV-2 infection confirmed by PCR. The cohort was immunized with two doses of either the BNT162b2 or mRNA-1273 vaccine. Days 3 and 7 saw half the medium replaced with IL-2 medium. The sequenced sample was CD4+ T cells from PBMCs cultured with HCoV-NL63 spike peptides, obtained after COVID-19 vaccination. The TCR originated in a human donor who had a prior SARS-CoV-2 infection.

This CDR3 reads CASSFLPTGELFF. In DNA, the CDR3 is TGTGCCAGCAGCTTCCTGCCGACCGGGGAGCTGTTTTTT. This chain links TRBV7-3 with TRBJ2-2; D gene ambiguous. V lost 3 bases and J 5 bases, leaving 7 bases between the germline ends. Germline V CDR1 and CDR2: SGHTA, FQGTGA. This CDR3 contains 13 residues.